This passage covers 20 T cell receptor beta chains from one sample sequenced in a study of T cell changes during pregnancy in multiple sclerosis. The protocol was immunoSEQ multiplex PCR, while the TCRdb copy is restricted to in-frame clones and leaves out a portion. Of approximately 35,000 clones in the sample, around nine tenths were seen once. The source was CD4+ T cells from peripheral blood mononuclear cells, collected after pregnancy. These receptors originate from a female donor in good health, enrolled as a control in a pregnancy study.

V usage is TRBV15 and J usage is TRBJ1-1; 10 positions agree with TRBD1. The CDR3 runs to 16 residues. J was trimmed by 4 bases and V by 4 bases; bases with no gene match: 9. Germline V CDR1 and CDR2: LNHNV, YYDKDF (reference sequence). The DNA for the CDR3 is TGTGCCACCAGCACTCTCCGGGACAGGGGTGGCACTGAAGCTTTCTTT. It yields the protein CATSTLRDRGGTEAFF.

This rearrangement joins TRBV5-4 to TRBJ2-3; 8 bases map to TRBD2. The germline V gene encodes CDR1 SGHNT and CDR2 YYREEE (reference sequence). CDR3 length: 16 residues. Trimming at V came to 1 base and at J to 1 base, leaving 5 bases not matched to a gene. The CDR3 nucleotides read TGTGCCAGCAGCTTGCTGCCGGGGGGGCGCACAGATACGCAGTATTTT. This codes for CASSLLPGGRTDTQYF.

The CDR3 DNA reads TGTGCCACTAAGACAGGGGGCGGTGAGACCCAGTACTTC. It yields the protein CATKTGGGETQYF. This sequence joins TRBV19 and TRBJ2-5; 10 bases match TRBD1. V dropped 10 bases and J dropped 5; count of bases not matched to a gene: 7. Germline V CDR1 and CDR2: LNHDA, SQIVND (reference sequence). The CDR3 consists of 13 residues.

The chain is built from TRBV5-1 and TRBJ2-1; the match to TRBD2 covers 8 bases. Unmatched junction bases numbered 2, after V lost 1 base and J lost 2 bases. Germline V CDR1 and CDR2: SGHRS, YFSETQ. This CDR3 contains 15 residues. As DNA, the CDR3 is TGCGCCAGCAGCTTGTTAGCGGGGACCTACAATGAGCAGTTCTTC. Its protein is CASSLLAGTYNEQFF.

The chain links TRBV4-3 to TRBJ2-5; D perhaps matches TRBD2 (6 bases). Trimming shortened V by 0 bases and J by 1 base, and 9 bases separated the two germline ends. CDR1 and CDR2 (germline): LGHNA, YSLEER. The CDR3 spans 15 residues. The CDR3 here is CASSQEEGLQETQYF. The CDR3 bases are TGCGCCAGCAGCCAAGAAGAGGGACTCCAAGAGACCCAGTACTTC.

This rearrangement joins TRBV25-1 to TRBJ1-1; 8 bases agree with TRBD1. Trimming cost V 7 bases and J 4 bases; bases outside gene matches: 11. Germline V CDR1 and CDR2: MGHDK, SYGVNS. CDR3 size: 15 residues. The CDR3: CASIPTTGEGTEAFF. The CDR3 DNA reads TGTGCCAGCATCCCGACGACAGGGGAGGGCACTGAAGCTTTCTTT.

This chain connects TRBV10-3 to TRBJ1-1; the D gene is possibly TRBD1 (5 bases). The CDR3 contains 13 residues. Looked up from germline, CDR1 is ENHRY and CDR2 is SYGVKD. Trimming took off 7 bases at V and 2 bases at J, with 11 bases between the two ends. In DNA form, the CDR3 reads TGTGCCATCACTCTAGGACAAAACACTGAAGCTTTCTTT. Amino acid sequence: CAITLGQNTEAFF.

The V gene is TRBV21-1, the J gene TRBJ1-5. TRBV21-1 is marked as a pseudogene. The CDR3 has 15 amino acids. The chain's CDR3 is CASSKQRECGQPQHF. The CDR3 coding sequence is TGTGCCAGCAGCAAACAGAGGGAATGTGGGCAGCCCCAGCATTTT.

The chain carries TRBV19 and TRBJ2-1; D remains ambiguous. The CDR3 length is 13 residues. V was cut by 2 bases and J by 4 bases, with 6 bases left in between. Per the germline V gene, CDR1 is LNHDA and CDR2 is SQIVND (reference sequence). CDR3 amino acids: CASSITEYNEQFF. CDR3 sequence (DNA): TGTGCCAGTAGTATAACAGAGTACAATGAGCAGTTCTTC.

CDR3 nucleotides: TGTGCCAGCAGAGAAAACAGGGGTGGCTACACCTTC. Amino acids: CASRENRGGYTF. The rearrangement joins TRBV2 to TRBJ1-2, with 7 positions matching TRBD1. The trim removed 6 bases at V and 7 bases at J, leaving 5 bases unmatched. CDR3 size: 12 residues. Germline-derived CDR1 and CDR2 are SNHLY and FYNNEI.

V is TRBV28 and J is TRBJ2-7; 7 bases fit TRBD1. Germline lookup yields CDR1 MDHEN and CDR2 SYDVKM. The CDR3 sequence is 14 residues long. V gave up 6 bases and J gave up 8 bases; unmatched junction bases: 13. In DNA form, the CDR3 reads TGTGCCAGCAGCCCCGGGACCCGAAGGGGGCAGCAGTACTTC. This encodes CASSPGTRRGQQYF.

V and J are TRBV2 and TRBJ2-3, with D possibly matching TRBD1 (6 bases). Germline V lookup: CDR1 SNHLY, CDR2 FYNNEI. V lost 5 bases and J 0 bases, leaving 12 bases between the germline ends. This CDR3 spans 15 amino acids. Written as DNA, the CDR3 is TGTGCCAGCAGTTCGCGGACAGTTAGCACAGATACGCAGTATTTT. This gives the protein CASSSRTVSTDTQYF.

The chain employs TRBV5-4 and TRBJ1-4; D ambiguous. Between the trimmed V and J ends, which lost 2 bases and 11 bases, there was a span of 16 bases. Germline CDR1 reads SGHNT; CDR2 reads YYREEE (reference sequence). The CDR3 sequence is 14 residues long. CDR3 region: CASSFSGFEAKLFF. CDR3 DNA: TGTGCCAGCAGCTTTTCCGGGTTTGAGGCGAAACTGTTTTTT.

This clone was seen only once. V usage is TRBV10-3 and J usage is TRBJ1-1; D remains unclear. CDR3 length: 16 amino acids. Per germline, CDR1 ENHRY and CDR2 SYGVKD. Trimming removed 0 bases at V and 4 bases at J, with 15 bases between. CDR3 in DNA: TGTGCCATCAGTGAGTCGGGCAGCGGCATGGTCACTGAAGCTTTCTTT. This sequence encodes CAISESGSGMVTEAFF.

The V and J genes are TRBV19 and TRBJ2-1; TRBD2 aligns across 9 bases. The germline V gene encodes CDR1 LNHDA and CDR2 SQIVND (reference sequence). The CDR3 runs to 16 residues. The V segment lost 6 bases and the J segment 8 bases; nucleotides outside the gene matches: 14. CDR3 residues: CASRTSGLQGSHEQFF. The CDR3 nucleotides are TGTGCCAGTAGGACTAGCGGACTACAAGGATCCCATGAGCAGTTCTTC.

The rearrangement joins TRBV9 to TRBJ1-1; 10 positions match TRBD1. V was clipped by 7 bases and J by 5 bases; unmatched bases: 2. CDR1 is SGDLS and CDR2 is YYNGEE in the germline V gene. This CDR3 region has 12 residues. The CDR3 DNA follows: TGTGCCAGCGGACAGGGGGTAACTGAAGCTTTCTTT. This sequence encodes CASGQGVTEAFF.

The J gene is TRBJ2-5, the V gene TRBV28, with 10 bases lining up with TRBD1. CDR3 length: 15 amino acids. Germline V lookup: CDR1 MDHEN, CDR2 SYDVKM. The J segment lost 4 bases and the V segment lost 5 bases, leaving 7 bases of the junction unmatched. For the CDR3, the DNA is TGTGCCAGCAGTGTCCCGGGACAGGGGAGAGAGACCCAGTACTTC. Translated: CASSVPGQGRETQYF.

This rearrangement joins TRBV6-4 to TRBJ2-2; D is unclear. Germline assignment: CDR1 MRHNA and CDR2 SNTAGT. Trimming removed 4 bases at V and 7 bases at J, with 13 bases between. This CDR3 has 14 amino acids. CDR3 protein: CASSAWVSGGELFF. The CDR3 nucleotides read TGTGCCAGCAGTGCCTGGGTTTCAGGCGGGGAGCTGTTTTTT.

V gene TRBV12-5 combines with J gene TRBJ1-3; no reliable D call. This CDR3 is built from 14 residues. V gave up 3 bases and J gave up 4 bases, with 10 bases separating them. CDR1 and CDR2 (germline): LGHNT, FRNRAP. CDR3 sequence: CASGLYPSGNTIYF. The CDR3 region has the DNA TGTGCTAGTGGTTTATATCCGTCGGGAAACACCATATATTTT.

This clone has a handful of counts. The rearrangement links TRBV13 to TRBJ2-1; a possible D gene is TRBD2 (6 bases). Germline CDR1 and CDR2: PRHDT and FYEKMQ (reference sequence). Trimming stripped 3 bases from V and 7 bases from J, with 7 bases between. This CDR3 has 12 amino acids. CDR3 bases: TGTGCCAGCAGCTTTGGAGGGAATGAGCAGTTCTTC. Its protein product is CASSFGGNEQFF.